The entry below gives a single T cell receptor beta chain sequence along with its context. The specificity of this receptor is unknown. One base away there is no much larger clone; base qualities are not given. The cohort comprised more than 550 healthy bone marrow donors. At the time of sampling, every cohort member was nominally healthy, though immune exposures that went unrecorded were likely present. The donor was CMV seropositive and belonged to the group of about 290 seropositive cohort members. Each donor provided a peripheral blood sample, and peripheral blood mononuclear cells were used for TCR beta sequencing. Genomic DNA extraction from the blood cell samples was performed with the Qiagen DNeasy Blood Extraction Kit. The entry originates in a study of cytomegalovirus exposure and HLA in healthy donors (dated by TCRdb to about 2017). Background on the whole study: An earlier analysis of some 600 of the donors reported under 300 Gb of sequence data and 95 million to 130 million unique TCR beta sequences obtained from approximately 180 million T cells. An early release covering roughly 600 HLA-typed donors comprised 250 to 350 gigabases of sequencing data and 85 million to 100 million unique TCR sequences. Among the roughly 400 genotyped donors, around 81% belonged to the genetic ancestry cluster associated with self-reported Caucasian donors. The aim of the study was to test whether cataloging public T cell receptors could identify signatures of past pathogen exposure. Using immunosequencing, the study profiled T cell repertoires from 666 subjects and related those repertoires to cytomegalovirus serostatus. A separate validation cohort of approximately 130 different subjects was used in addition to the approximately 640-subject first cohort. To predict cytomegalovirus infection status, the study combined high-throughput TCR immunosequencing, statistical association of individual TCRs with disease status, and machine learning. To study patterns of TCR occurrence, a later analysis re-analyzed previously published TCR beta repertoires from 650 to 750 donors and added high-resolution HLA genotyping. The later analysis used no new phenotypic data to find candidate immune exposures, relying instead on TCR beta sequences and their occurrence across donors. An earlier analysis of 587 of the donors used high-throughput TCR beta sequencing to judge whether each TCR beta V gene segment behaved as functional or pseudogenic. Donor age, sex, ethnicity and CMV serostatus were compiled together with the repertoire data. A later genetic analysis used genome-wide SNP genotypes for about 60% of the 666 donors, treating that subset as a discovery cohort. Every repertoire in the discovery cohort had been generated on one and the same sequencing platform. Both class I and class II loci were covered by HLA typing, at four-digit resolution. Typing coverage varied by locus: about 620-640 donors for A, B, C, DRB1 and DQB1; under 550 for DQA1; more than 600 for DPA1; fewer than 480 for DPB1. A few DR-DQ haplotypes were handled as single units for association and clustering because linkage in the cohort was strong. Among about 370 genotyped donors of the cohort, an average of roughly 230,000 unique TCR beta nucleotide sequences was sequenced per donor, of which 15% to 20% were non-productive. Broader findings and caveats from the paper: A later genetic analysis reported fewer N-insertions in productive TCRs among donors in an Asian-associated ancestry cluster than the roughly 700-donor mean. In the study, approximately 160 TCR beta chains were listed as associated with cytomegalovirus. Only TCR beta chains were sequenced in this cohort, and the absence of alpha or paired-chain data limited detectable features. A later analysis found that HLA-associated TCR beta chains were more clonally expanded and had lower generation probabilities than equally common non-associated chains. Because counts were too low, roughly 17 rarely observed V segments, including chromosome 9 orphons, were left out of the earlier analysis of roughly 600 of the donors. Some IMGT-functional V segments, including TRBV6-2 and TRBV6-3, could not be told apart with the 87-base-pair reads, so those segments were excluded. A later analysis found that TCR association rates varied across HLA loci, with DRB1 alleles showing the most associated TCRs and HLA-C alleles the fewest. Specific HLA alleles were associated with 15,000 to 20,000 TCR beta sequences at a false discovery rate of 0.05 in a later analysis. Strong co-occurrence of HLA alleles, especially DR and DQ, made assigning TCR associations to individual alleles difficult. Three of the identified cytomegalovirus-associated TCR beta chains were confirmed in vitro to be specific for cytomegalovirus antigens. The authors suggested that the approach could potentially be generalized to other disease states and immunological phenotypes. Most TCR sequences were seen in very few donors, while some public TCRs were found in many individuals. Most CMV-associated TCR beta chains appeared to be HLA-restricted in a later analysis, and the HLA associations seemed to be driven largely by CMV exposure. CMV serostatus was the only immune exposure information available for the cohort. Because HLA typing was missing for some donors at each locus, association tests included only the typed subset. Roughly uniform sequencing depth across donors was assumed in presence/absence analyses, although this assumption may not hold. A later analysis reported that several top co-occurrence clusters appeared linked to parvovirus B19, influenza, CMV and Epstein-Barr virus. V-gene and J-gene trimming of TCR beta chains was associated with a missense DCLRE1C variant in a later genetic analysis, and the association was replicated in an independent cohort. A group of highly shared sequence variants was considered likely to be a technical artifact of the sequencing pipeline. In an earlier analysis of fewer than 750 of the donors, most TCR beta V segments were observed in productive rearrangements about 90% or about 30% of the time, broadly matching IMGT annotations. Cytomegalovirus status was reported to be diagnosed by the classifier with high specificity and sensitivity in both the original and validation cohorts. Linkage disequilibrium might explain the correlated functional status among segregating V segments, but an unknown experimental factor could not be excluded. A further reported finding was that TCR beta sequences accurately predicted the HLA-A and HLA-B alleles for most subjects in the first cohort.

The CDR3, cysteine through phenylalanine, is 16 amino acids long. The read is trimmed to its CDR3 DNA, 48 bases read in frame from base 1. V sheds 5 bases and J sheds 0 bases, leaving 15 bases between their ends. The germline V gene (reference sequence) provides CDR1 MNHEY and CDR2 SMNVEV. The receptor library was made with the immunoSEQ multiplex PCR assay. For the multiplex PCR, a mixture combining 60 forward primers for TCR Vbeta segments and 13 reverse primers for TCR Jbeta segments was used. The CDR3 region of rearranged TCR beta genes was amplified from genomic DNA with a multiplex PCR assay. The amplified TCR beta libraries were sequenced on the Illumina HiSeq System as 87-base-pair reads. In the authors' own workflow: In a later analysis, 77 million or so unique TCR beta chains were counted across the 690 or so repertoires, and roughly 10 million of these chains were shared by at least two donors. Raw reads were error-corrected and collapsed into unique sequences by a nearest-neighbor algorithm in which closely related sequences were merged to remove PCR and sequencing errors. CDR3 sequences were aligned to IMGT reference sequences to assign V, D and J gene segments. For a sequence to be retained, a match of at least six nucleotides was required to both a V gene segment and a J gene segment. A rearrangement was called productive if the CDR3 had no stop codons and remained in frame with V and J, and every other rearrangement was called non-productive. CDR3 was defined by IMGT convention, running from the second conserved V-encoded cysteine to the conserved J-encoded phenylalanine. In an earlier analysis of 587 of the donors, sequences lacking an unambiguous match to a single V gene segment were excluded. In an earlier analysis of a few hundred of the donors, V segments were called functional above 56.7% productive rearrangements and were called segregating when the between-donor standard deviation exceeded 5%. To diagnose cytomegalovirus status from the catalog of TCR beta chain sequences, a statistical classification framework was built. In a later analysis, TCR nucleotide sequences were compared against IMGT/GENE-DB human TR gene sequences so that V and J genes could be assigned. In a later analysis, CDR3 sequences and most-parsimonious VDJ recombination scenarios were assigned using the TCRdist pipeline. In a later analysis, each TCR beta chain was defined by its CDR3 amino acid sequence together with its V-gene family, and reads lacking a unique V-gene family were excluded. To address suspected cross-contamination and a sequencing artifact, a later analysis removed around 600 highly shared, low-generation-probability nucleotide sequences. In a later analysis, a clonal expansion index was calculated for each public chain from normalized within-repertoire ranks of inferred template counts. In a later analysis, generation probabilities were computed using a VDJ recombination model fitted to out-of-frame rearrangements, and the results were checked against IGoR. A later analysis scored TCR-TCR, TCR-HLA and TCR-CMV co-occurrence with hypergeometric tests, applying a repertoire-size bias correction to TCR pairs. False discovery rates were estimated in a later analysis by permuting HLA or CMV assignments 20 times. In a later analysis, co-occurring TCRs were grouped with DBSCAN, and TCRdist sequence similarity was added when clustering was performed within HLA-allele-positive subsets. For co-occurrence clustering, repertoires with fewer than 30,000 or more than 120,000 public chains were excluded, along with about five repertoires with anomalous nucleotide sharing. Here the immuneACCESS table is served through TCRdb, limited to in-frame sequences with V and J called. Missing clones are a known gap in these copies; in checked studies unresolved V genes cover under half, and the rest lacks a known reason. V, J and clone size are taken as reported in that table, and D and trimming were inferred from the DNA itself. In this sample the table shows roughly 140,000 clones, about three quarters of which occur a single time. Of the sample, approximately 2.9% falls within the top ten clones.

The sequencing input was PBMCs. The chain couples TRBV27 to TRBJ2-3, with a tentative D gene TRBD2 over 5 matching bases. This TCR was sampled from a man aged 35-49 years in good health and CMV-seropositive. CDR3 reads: CASSNSLEGSTDTQYF. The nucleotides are TGTGCCAGCAGTAACTCCCTTGAGGGTAGCACAGATACGCAGTATTTT.